The entry below describes one T cell receptor beta chain. Here immunoSEQ multiplex PCR was the method, and the copy in TCRdb shows in-frame clones only, minus some. The table records around 70,000 clones, around 68% of them present only once. The sample comes from a study of cytotoxic CD8 clonotypes in ibrutinib-treated CLL. The TCR was taken from a human donor with chronic lymphocytic leukemia. The sample here was PBMCs, taken after 12 months of ibrutinib treatment.

The CDR3: CASSPGQGTGSPLHF. The CDR3 bases are TGTGCCAGCAGCCCCGGACAGGGGACGGGCTCACCCCTCCACTTT. V gene TRBV7-9 combines with J gene TRBJ1-6; 9 bases match TRBD1. The CDR3 contains 15 residues. J lost 10 bases, V lost 5 bases, and 9 bases had no gene match. In germline, CDR1 is SEHNR, CDR2 FQNEAQ (reference sequence).